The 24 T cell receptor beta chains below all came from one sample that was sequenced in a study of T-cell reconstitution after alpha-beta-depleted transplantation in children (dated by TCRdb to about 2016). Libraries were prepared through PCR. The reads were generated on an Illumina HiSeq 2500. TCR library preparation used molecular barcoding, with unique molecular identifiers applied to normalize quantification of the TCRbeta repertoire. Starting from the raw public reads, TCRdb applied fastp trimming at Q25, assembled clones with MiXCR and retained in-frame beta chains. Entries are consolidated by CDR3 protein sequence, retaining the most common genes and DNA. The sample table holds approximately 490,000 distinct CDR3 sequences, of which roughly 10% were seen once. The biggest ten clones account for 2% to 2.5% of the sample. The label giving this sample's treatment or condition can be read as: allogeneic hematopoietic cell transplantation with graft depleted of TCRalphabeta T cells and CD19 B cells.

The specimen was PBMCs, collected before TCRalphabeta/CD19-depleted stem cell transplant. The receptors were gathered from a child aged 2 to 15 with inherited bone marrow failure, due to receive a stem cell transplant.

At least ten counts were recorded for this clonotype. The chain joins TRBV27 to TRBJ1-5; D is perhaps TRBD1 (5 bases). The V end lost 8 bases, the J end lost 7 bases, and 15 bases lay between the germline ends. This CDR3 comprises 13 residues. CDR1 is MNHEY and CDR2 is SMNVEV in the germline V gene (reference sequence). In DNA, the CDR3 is TGTGCCAGCCGTGAAGGGGTGGACCAGCCCCAGCATTTT. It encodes CASREGVDQPQHF.

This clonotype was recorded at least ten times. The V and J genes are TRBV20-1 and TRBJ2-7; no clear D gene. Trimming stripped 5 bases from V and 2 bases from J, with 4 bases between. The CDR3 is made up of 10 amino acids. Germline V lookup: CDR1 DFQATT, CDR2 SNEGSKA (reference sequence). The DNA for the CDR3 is TGCAGTGCTTTACCCTACGAGCAGTACTTC. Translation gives CSALPYEQYF.

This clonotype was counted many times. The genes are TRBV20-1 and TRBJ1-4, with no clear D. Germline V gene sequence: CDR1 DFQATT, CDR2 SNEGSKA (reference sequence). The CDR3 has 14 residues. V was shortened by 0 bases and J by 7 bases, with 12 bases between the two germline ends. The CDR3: CSARDMLRGEKLFF. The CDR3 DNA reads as TGCAGTGCTAGAGATATGCTCCGGGGTGAAAAACTGTTTTTT.

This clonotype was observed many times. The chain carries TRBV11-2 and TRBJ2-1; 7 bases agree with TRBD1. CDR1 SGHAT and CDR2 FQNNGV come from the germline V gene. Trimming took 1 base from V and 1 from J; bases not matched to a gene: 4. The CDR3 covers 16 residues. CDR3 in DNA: TGTGCCAGCAGCTTAGTCCTCAGGGGGTCCTACAATGAGCAGTTCTTC. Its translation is CASSLVLRGSYNEQFF.

CDR3: CASSPAGSVETQYF. In DNA, the CDR3 is TGTGCCAGCAGCCCAGCGGGGAGTGTGGAGACCCAGTACTTC. This chain connects TRBV9 to TRBJ2-5; 7 bases align to TRBD2. V gave up 4 bases and J gave up 5 bases; unmatched junction bases: 8. Germline CDR1 SGDLS, CDR2 YYNGEE. CDR3 length: 14 residues.

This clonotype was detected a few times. The CDR3 protein is CASSPIWSRGVNEQFF. The CDR3 DNA follows: TGTGCCAGCAGCCCCATATGGAGCAGGGGGGTCAATGAGCAGTTCTTC. The chain couples TRBV7-8 to TRBJ2-1; possibly TRBD1 for D (7 bases). V lost 5 bases to trimming and J lost 6 bases, with 20 bases between them. The CDR3 runs 16 residues. CDR1 and CDR2 (germline): SGHVS, FQNEAQ.

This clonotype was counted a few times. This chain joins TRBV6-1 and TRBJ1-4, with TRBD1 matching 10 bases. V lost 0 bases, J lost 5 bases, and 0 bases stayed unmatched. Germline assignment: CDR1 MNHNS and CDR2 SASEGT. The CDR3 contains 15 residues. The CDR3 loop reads CASSEAGQGNEKLFF. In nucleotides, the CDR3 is TGTGCCAGCAGTGAAGCGGGACAGGGGAATGAAAAACTGTTTTTT.

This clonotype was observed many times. The CDR3 is CASSLWFARSYNSPLHF. CDR3 coding DNA: TGTGCCAGCAGCTTGTGGTTCGCCCGCTCCTATAATTCACCCCTCCACTTT. The chain joins TRBV5-5 to TRBJ1-6; unclear D gene. In germline, CDR1 is SGHKS, CDR2 YYEKEE (reference sequence). Between the trimmed V and J ends, which lost 1 base and 0 bases, there was a span of 11 bases. This CDR3 spans 17 amino acids. The full variable domain, with the rest looked up from reference TRBV5-5 and TRBJ1-6, is DAGVTQSPTHLIKTRGQQVTLRCSPISGHKSVSWYQQVLGQGPQFIFQYYEKEERGRGNFPDRFSARQFPNYSSELNVNALLLGDSALYLCASSLWFARSYNSPLHFGNGTRLTVT.

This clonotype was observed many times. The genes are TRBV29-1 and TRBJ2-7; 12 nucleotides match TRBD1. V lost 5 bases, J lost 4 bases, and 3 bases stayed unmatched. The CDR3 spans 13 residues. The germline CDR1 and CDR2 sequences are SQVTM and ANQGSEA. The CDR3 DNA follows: TGCAGCGTTCGGGACAGGGGGCGATACGAGCAGTACTTC. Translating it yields CSVRDRGRYEQYF.

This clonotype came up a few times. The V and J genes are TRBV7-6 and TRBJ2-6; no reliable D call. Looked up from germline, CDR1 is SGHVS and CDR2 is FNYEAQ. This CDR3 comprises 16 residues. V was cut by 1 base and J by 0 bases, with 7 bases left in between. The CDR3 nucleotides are TGTGCCAGCAGCTTAGAAAGCAGCTCTGGGGCCAACGTCCTGACTTTC. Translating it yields CASSLESSSGANVLTF.

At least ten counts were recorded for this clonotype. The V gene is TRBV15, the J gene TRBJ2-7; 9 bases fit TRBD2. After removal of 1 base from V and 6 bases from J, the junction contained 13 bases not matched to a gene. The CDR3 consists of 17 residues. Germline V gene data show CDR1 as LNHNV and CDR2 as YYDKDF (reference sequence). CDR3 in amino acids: CATSRGRVLAGTSEQYF. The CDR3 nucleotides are TGTGCCACCAGCAGAGGGAGGGTACTAGCGGGTACCAGCGAGCAGTACTTC.

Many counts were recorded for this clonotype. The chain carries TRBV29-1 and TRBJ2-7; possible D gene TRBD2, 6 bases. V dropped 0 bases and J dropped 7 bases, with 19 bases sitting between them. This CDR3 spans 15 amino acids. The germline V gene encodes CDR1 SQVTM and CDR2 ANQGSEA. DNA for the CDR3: TGCAGCGTTGAAGATCAGGAGCGGGCCGCGGGGGAGCAGTACTTC. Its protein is CSVEDQERAAGEQYF.

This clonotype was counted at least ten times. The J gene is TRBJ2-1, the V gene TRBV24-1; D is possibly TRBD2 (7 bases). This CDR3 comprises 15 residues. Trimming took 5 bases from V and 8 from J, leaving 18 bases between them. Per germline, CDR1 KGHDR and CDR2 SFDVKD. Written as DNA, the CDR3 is TGTGCCACCAGTGGGAGGGGCAGGGGAGGGGATGAGCAGTTCTTC. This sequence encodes CATSGRGRGGDEQFF.

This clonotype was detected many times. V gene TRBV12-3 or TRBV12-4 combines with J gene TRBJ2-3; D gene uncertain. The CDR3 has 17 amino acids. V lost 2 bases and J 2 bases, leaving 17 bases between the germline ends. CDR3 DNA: TGTGCCAGCAGTTTATCTCCCGACTTACTTCTCACAGATACGCAGTATTTT. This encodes CASSLSPDLLLTDTQYF.

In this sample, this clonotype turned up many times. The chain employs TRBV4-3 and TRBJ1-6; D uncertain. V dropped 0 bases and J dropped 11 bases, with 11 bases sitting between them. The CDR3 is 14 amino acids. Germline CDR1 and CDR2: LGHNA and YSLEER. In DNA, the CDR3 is TGCGCCAGCAGCCAAGAGGGCGAGGTGGCACCCCTCCACTTT. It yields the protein CASSQEGEVAPLHF.

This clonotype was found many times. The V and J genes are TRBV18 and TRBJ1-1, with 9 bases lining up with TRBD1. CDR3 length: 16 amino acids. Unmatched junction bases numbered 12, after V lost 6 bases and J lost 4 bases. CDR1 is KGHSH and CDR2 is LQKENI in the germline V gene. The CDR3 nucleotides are TGTGCCAGCTCCAACTTGCGGACAGGGGTGGGCACTGAAGCTTTCTTT. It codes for CASSNLRTGVGTEAFF.

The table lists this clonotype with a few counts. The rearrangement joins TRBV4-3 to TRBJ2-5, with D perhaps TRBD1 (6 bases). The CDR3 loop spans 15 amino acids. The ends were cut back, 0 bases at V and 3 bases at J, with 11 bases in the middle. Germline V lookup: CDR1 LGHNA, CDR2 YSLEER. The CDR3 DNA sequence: TGCGCCAGCAGCCAAGATCTACACAGGGAAGAGACCCAGTACTTC. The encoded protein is CASSQDLHREETQYF.

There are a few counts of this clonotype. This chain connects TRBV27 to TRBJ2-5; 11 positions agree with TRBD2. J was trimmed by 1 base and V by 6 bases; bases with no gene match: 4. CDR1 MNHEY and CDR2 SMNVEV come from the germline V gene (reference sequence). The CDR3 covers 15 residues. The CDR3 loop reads CASSRSGRGQETQYF. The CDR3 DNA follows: TGTGCCAGCAGCCGTAGCGGGAGGGGCCAAGAGACCCAGTACTTC.

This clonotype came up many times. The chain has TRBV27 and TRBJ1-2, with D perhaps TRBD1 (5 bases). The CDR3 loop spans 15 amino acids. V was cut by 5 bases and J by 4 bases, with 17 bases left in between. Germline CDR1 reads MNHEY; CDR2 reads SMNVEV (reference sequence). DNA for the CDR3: TGTGCCAGCAGTCCACTTGGGGGGACCAGCTATGGCTACACCTTC. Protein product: CASSPLGGTSYGYTF.

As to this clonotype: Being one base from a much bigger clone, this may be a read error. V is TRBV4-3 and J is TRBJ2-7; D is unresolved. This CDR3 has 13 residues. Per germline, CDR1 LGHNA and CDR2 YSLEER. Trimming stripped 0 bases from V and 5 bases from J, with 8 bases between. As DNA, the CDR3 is TGCGCCAGCAGCCAAGACGGGCCCGACGAGCAGTACTTC. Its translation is CASSQDGPDEQYF.

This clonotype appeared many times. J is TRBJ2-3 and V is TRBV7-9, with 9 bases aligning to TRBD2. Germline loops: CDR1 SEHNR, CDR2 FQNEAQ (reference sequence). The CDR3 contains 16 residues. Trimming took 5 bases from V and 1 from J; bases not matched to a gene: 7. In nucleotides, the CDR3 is TGTGCCAGCAGCGCCCCAGCGGGAGGAGGCACAGATACGCAGTATTTT. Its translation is CASSAPAGGGTDTQYF.

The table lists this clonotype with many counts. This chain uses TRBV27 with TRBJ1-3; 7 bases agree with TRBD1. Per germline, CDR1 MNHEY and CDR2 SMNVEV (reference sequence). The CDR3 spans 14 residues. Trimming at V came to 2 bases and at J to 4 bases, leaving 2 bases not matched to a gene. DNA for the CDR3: TGTGCCAGCAGTTTAAGGGGGCGAGGAAACACCATATATTTT. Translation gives CASSLRGRGNTIYF.

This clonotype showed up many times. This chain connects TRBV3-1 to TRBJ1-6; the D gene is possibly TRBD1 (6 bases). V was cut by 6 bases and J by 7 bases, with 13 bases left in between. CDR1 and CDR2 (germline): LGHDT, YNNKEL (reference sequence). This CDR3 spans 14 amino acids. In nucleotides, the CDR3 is TGTGCCAGCAGACAGGGTGGAAGGAATTCACCCCTCCACTTT. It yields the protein CASRQGGRNSPLHF. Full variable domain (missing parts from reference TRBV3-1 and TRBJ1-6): DTAVSQTPKYLVTQMGNDKSIKCEQNLGHDTMYWYKQDSKKFLKIMFSYNNKELIINETVPNRFSPKSPDKAHLNLHINSLELGDSAVYFCASRQGGRNSPLHFGNGTRLTVT.

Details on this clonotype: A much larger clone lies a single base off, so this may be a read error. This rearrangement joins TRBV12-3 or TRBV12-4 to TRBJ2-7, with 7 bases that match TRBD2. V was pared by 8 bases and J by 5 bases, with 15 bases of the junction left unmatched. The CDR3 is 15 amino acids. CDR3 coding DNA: TGTGCCAGCGTAGAGGGCACTAGCGCGAGCCACGAGCAGTACTTC. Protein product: CASVEGTSASHEQYF.